The 9 T cell receptor beta chains below were found in one sample sequenced in a study of cytomegalovirus exposure and HLA in healthy donors. Vbeta (60) and Jbeta (13) primers were used in the PCR. The data were produced by immunoSEQ multiplex PCR, yet TCRdb's version contains in-frame clones alone and is incomplete. The table records 130,000 to 150,000 clones, over 8% of them present only once. Sequencing input: PBMCs. These receptors were taken from a male donor in good health and CMV-seronegative.

The sample holds a few counts of this clone. The chain employs TRBV28 and TRBJ2-7; D is perhaps TRBD2 (5 bases). Germline CDR1 and CDR2: MDHEN and SYDVKM. This CDR3 has 16 amino acids. V lost 0 bases and J lost 2, with 14 bases in between. DNA of the CDR3: TGTGCCAGCAGTTTATGGTCGGGCGGGTTAGCCTACGAGCAGTACTTC. This sequence encodes CASSLWSGGLAYEQYF. The whole variable domain, remainder taken from reference TRBV28 and TRBJ2-7, is DVKVTQSSRYLVKRTGEKVFLECVQDMDHENMFWYRQDPGLGLRLIYFSYDVKMKEKGDIPEGYSVSREKKERFSLILESASTNQTSMYLCASSLWSGGLAYEQYFGPGTRLTVT.

This clone was seen only a few times. The chain combines TRBV27 with TRBJ2-1; 11 positions match TRBD1. Germline CDR1 MNHEY, CDR2 SMNVEV (reference sequence). CDR3 length equals 15 residues. Germline trimming cut 3 bases from V and 6 bases from J; bases unmatched to any gene: 4. The CDR3 sequence is CASSFVGTGGNEQFF. The CDR3 nucleotides read TGTGCCAGCAGTTTTGTCGGGACAGGGGGCAATGAGCAGTTCTTC.

This clone was recorded a few times. The chain is built from TRBV27 and TRBJ2-7; 9 nucleotides match TRBD2. The germline gives CDR1 MNHEY, CDR2 SMNVEV (reference sequence). V gave up 6 bases and J gave up 5 bases; unmatched junction bases: 11. CDR3 size: 15 residues. CDR3 amino acids: CASSLRAGGIHEQYF. The CDR3, as DNA: TGTGCCAGCAGCCTCCGAGCGGGAGGAATCCACGAGCAGTACTTC.

V is TRBV7-8 and J is TRBJ2-2, with TRBD2 matching over 7 bases. V lost 3 bases and J lost 3; bases outside the gene matches: 4. Looked up from germline, CDR1 is SGHVS and CDR2 is FQNEAQ. The CDR3 has 15 residues. CDR3: CASSFTGGYTGELFF. The CDR3 coding sequence is TGTGCCAGCAGCTTCACGGGAGGTTACACCGGGGAGCTGTTTTTT.

To note about this clone: The same CDR3 is also encoded by other DNA sequences in this sample. The genes are TRBV5-6 and TRBJ1-1; possible D gene TRBD1, 5 bases. Germline CDR1 reads SGHDT; CDR2 reads YYEEEE. The CDR3 is 13 residues long. The V end was cut by 2 bases, the J end by 1 base, with 6 bases between. The CDR3 DNA follows: TGTGCCAGCAGCTTTACAGGGAACACTGAAGCTTTCTTT. It specifies CASSFTGNTEAFF. Supplemented by reference TRBV5-6 and TRBJ1-1, the full variable domain reads DAGVTQSPTHLIKTRGQQVTLRCSPKSGHDTVSWYQQALGQGPQFIFQYYEEEERQRGNFPDRFSGHQFPNYSSELNVNALLLGDSALYLCASSFTGNTEAFFGQGTRLTVV.

There are a few counts of this clone. The chain joins TRBV6-7 to TRBJ1-4; 9 nucleotides agree with TRBD1. TRBV6-7 is an open reading frame whose function is uncertain. The V segment lost 4 bases and the J segment 5 bases; nucleotides outside the gene matches: 8. This CDR3 spans 16 amino acids. The CDR3 region is CASSCTNRGRNEKLFF. The CDR3 bases are TGTGCCAGCAGTTGTACAAACAGGGGGCGGAATGAAAAACTGTTTTTT.

This clone turned up a few times. The CDR3 reads CASSYQDMRQPQHF. CDR3 DNA sequence: TGTGCCAGCAGCTACCAGGACATGCGTCAGCCCCAGCATTTT. The chain employs TRBV6-6 and TRBJ1-5; weak D call: TRBD1 (5 bases). V was cut by 6 bases and J by 6 bases, with 15 bases left in between. There are 14 residues in the CDR3. Germline CDR1 is MNHNY and CDR2 is SVGAGI (reference sequence).

The V call is TRBV7-2, the J call TRBJ1-4, with TRBD1 matching 7 bases. V lost 1 base to trimming and J lost 8 bases; unmatched junction nucleotides: 7. This CDR3 contains 15 residues. Germline CDR1 is SGHTA and CDR2 is FQGNSA. The CDR3 nucleotides read TGTGCCAGCAGCTTAGGACAGGGCTTAGGAGAAAAACTGTTTTTT. Its translation: CASSLGQGLGEKLFF.

This clone was picked up a small number of times. V gene TRBV29-1 combines with J gene TRBJ1-3; D ambiguous. The V and J ends lost 0 bases and 4 bases respectively, with 10 bases between them. This CDR3 is built from 14 residues. Germline V CDR1 and CDR2: SQVTM, ANQGSEA. The DNA for the CDR3 is TGCAGCGTTGAAGAACCGAACTACGGAAACACCATATATTTT. Its translation is CSVEEPNYGNTIYF.